This TCR beta chain stems from a study of cytomegalovirus exposure and HLA in healthy donors. General study results and limits: In a later analysis, specific HLA alleles were associated with over 15,000 TCR beta sequences at a 0.05 false discovery rate. In vitro assays verified that three CMV-associated chains recognized CMV antigens specifically.

It was with 60 Vbeta and 13 Jbeta primers that the PCR ran. In the authors' workflow: There were about 80 million unique TCR beta chains by a later count, and 8.5 million to 14 million of them were shared. The protocol was immunoSEQ multiplex PCR, while the TCRdb copy is restricted to in-frame clones and leaves out a portion. The V and J calls and the clone size are those of that table, but D and trimming were determined from the DNA. The sample yields some 170,000 clones, roughly 77% seen once. Germline-derived CDR1 and CDR2 are KGHSH and LQKENI. Unmatched junction bases numbered 4, after V lost 3 bases and J lost 0 bases. The CDR3 length is 15 residues. On this clone: The antigen remains undetermined.

The sequencing input was PBMCs. V usage is TRBV18 and J usage is TRBJ2-7, with 8 nucleotides matching TRBD2. The sequence was obtained from a man under 40 in good health and CMV-seropositive. The CDR3 DNA reads TGTGCCAGCTCACCGGGACTAGTGCTCTCCTACGAGCAGTACTTC. It translates to CASSPGLVLSYEQYF.